This TCR beta chain derives from a study of OX40 agonist ivuxolimab in advanced cancers. Whole-study context: Administration of intravenous ivuxolimab to patients occurred every 2 weeks at 0.01 to 10 mg/kg. The mean age was roughly 60 years, ranging from about 23 to 79, with around four fifths of participants male. Three dose-escalation patients had partial responses: one with hepatocellular carcinoma and two with cutaneous melanoma. Study-level results: Among T cells, CD8+ cells averaged more expanded clones than CD4+ cells.

Germline CDR1 reads MNHNS; CDR2 reads SASEGT. The CDR3 runs 14 residues. V was pared by 7 bases and J by 3 bases, with 13 bases between. A remark on this clone: Its target is not known.

Measured with immunoSEQ multiplex PCR; TCRdb has only the in-frame clones, and not every one. The table lists tens of thousands of clones, roughly 90% of them singletons. The sequenced sample was CD4+ or CD8+ T cells sorted from blood, obtained in a trial of the OX40 agonist ivuxolimab. The chain joins TRBV6-1 to TRBJ2-1, with D perhaps TRBD2 (5 bases). This receptor was identified in an adult with an advanced solid tumor such as melanoma, head and neck, liver or kidney cancer. The CDR3: CASIGWENYNEQFF. CDR3 DNA sequence: TGTGCCAGCATTGGGTGGGAGAACTACAATGAGCAGTTCTTC.